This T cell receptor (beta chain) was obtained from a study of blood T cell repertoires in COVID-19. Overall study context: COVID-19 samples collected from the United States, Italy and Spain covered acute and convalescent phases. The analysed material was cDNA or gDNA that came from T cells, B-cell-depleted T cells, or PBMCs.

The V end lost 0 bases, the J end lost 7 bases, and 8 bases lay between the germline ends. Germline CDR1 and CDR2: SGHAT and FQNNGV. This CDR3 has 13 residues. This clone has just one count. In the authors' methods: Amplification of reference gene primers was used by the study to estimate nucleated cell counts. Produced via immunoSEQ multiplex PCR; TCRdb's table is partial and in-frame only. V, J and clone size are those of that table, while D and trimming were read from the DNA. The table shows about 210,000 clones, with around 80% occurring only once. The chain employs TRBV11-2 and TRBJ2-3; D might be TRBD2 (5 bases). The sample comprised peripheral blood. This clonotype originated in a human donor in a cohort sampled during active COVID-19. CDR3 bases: TGTGCCAGCAGCTTAGATCGGAGGAATACGCAGTATTTT. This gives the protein CASSLDRRNTQYF.